This T cell receptor beta chain appears in the sequencing data of a study of T cell responses to AZD1222 COVID-19 vaccine (dated by TCRdb to the early 2020s). Some background on the complete study: Because spike-specific TCR depth and breadth did not differ between the two schedules, AZD1222 recipients who got a second dose at roughly 4 weeks were pooled with those who got a second dose at roughly 12 weeks. TCR sequencing was performed for more than 230 trial participants, of whom roughly 200 were given two doses of AZD1222 and 26 were given two doses of MenACWY control vaccine. Trial participants were enrolled into age subgroups of 18-55, 56-69 and 70-plus years, which contained around 140, 26 and 57 TCR-sequenced participants, respectively. Overall study outcomes, separate from this receptor: Conclusions about previously exposed vaccinees are limited, since just 5 to 7 AZD1222 recipients were seropositive for SARS-CoV-2 at baseline. The 56-69-year group was small, and its depth increase did not reach significance, likely because of low power. No day 14 peak-response samples were available, so repertoires were characterized only after the peak T cell response. Spike-specific TCR breadth and depth rose significantly after two AZD1222 doses compared with day 0 and with MenACWY recipients. Nearly half of unique spike-specific TCRs reportedly recognized epitopes outside regions mutated in the B.1.351 and B.1.1.7 variants. Participants were mostly white British, with more females than males. The authors suggested clonal diversity may have been underestimated. CD4 TCRs associated with the vaccine covered the entire spike protein, and the dominant responses were in regions 160-218 and 743-854.

The CDR3 regions of human TCRbeta chains were subjected to immunosequencing. Per the original workflow: Repertoire TCRs were matched against a reference library of SARS-CoV-2-specific TCRs generated with the MIRA antigen-specificity platform. Breadth meant the fraction of unique TCRs that were SARS-CoV-2-associated, whereas depth meant the fraction of total T cells that were SARS-CoV-2-associated. Using the MIRA data, each spike-specific TCR was mapped to the spike region that the TCR reacts to and placed in a CD4 or CD8 class. Log10-transformed breadth and depth values were compared by one-way ANOVA with Sidak's multiple comparisons tests. Entries here come from immuneACCESS through TCRdb and include only in-frame sequences with V and J called. Some clones fail to appear in such tables; in the studies checked, an unresolved V gene covers under half of the shortfall, and the cause of the remainder is unknown. V and J calls and clone size follow that table, whereas D and trimming were derived from the DNA. A total of some 130,000 clones appear in this sample, approximately 87% of them only once. The ten largest clonotypes hold about 3.7% of the sample.

The meaning of the sample's time point label: baseline before first vaccination. Vaccinee samples were obtained from the UK trials COV001 and COV002, which included a single-blind randomized controlled phase 2/3 trial of AZD1222 (ChAdOx1 nCoV-19) in healthy adults. For TCRbeta chain sequencing, PBMC samples from trial participants were taken at day 0 and at day 28 after the second dose. This clone was observed a few times. The clone's antigen remains unknown. The sample holds no much larger clone one base away, and base qualities are not on file. The material sequenced was peripheral blood, taken on day 0 of AZD1222 vaccination. This sequence originates from an adult in good health.

The nucleotide sequence is TGTGCCAGCTCACCCGTTGACAGAAATTCACCCCTCCACTTT. It is translated as CASSPVDRNSPLHF. The chain joins TRBV18 to TRBJ1-6; a weak D assignment points to TRBD1 (5 bases agree). Trimming costs V 3 bases and J 7 bases, and their ends lie 10 bases apart. Sequences KGHSH (CDR1) and LQKENI (CDR2) are obtained from the germline V gene. Reading from cysteine to phenylalanine, the CDR3 counts 14 amino acids. Here the CDR3 DNA is all that survives: 42 bases in frame from base 1.